The 32 T cell receptor beta chains reported below all come from one sample, sequenced in a study of Ad26.COV2.S vaccination and SARS-CoV-2 variants (dated by TCRdb to about 2021). This specimen's treatment or condition label, interpreted: roughly 18 received Ad26.COV2.S at low or high dose, single or two shots; 5 received placebo; per-sample allocation not given. Repertoires of vaccine and placebo recipients were sequenced from samples collected on day 63 after the first injection. Libraries were built with the immunoSEQ multiplex PCR assay. As stored in TCRdb, this immuneACCESS dataset retains in-frame rearrangements with V and J assigned. A fraction of the clones does not appear; measured against another copy, unresolved V genes explain less than half of the discrepancy, and the remainder lacks a known reason. The sample table shows around 450,000 clones, and around nine tenths are seen once. The top ten clones comprise 12% of the sample.

The sequenced sample was peripheral blood, obtained in a trial of Ad26.COV2.S vaccine versus placebo. Receptor source: a person aged 18 to 65 who received the Ad26.COV2.S COVID-19 vaccine or a placebo.

This clone appeared once. The gene calls are TRBV7-8 and TRBJ1-4; TRBD1 might be the D (5 bases). The CDR3 contains 15 residues. Trimming stripped 1 base from V and 2 bases from J, with 8 bases between. The V gene's germline CDR1 is SGHVS and CDR2 FQNEAQ. The CDR3 protein is CASSLERQTNEKLFF. Here the CDR3 DNA reads TGTGCCAGCAGCTTAGAGAGACAGACTAATGAAAAACTGTTTTTT.

The CDR3 here is CASSPTSGVYEQYF. CDR3 coding DNA: TGTGCCAGCTCACCGACTAGCGGGGTCTACGAGCAGTACTTC. J is TRBJ2-7 and V is TRBV27; 11 bases line up with TRBD2. Germline assignment: CDR1 MNHEY and CDR2 SMNVEV (reference sequence). Trimming cost V 8 bases and J 3 bases; bases outside gene matches: 6. The CDR3 covers 14 residues.

The J gene is TRBJ1-1, the V gene TRBV5-6; 8 positions match TRBD1. Germline V gives CDR1 SGHDT, CDR2 YYEEEE. J was trimmed by 6 bases and V by 5 bases; bases with no gene match: 9. The CDR3 has 14 residues. CDR3 region: CASSPRQGRAEAFF. In DNA form, the CDR3 reads TGTGCCAGCAGTCCCCGACAGGGGCGAGCTGAAGCTTTCTTT.

This chain connects TRBV11-2 to TRBJ1-1; D unclear. V dropped 3 bases and J dropped 2 bases, with 7 bases sitting between them. The germline V gene has CDR1 SGHAT and CDR2 FQNNGV. The CDR3 loop spans 13 amino acids. CDR3 coding DNA: TGTGCCAGCAGCTTGACACGTAACACTGAAGCTTTCTTT. Translating gives CASSLTRNTEAFF.

This chain uses TRBV6-2 or TRBV6-3 with TRBJ2-1; D unclear. CDR1 and CDR2 from the germline V gene are MNHEY and SVGEGT. Trimming shortened V by 5 bases and J by 4 bases, and 9 bases separated the two germline ends. This CDR3 is 13 amino acids long. This CDR3 is CASSPFPYNEQFF. CDR3 in DNA: TGTGCCAGCAGTCCCTTCCCTTACAATGAGCAGTTCTTC.

The chain links TRBV13 to TRBJ2-7; 7 nucleotides match TRBD1. Germline V gene sequence: CDR1 PRHDT, CDR2 FYEKMQ (reference sequence). This CDR3 is built from 15 residues. V shed 3 bases and J 0 bases; nucleotides not matched to a gene: 5. The CDR3 DNA reads as TGTGCCAGCAGCTTCCGGACAGGAAACTCCTACGAGCAGTACTTC. Protein product: CASSFRTGNSYEQYF.

This chain uses TRBV29-1 with TRBJ1-1, with a possible D match to TRBD1 (5 bases). CDR1 is SQVTM, CDR2 ANQGSEA, per germline. The CDR3 spans 16 residues. With 3 bases removed from V and 1 base from J, the gap between germline ends came to 18 bases. DNA for the CDR3: TGCAGCGTTGATCCCCTGGGACCGCGGACGAACACTGAAGCTTTCTTT. This translates into CSVDPLGPRTNTEAFF.

The chain uses TRBV7-3 and TRBJ2-7; TRBD2 is a possible D gene (5 bases). The CDR3 runs 15 residues. Looked up from germline, CDR1 is SGHTA and CDR2 is FQGTGA. Deletions cut 5 bases from V and 3 bases from J, with 17 bases between. CDR3 region: CASSPEGSSFYEQYF. The CDR3, as DNA: TGTGCCAGCAGCCCTGAGGGTTCCTCCTTCTACGAGCAGTACTTC.

This clone was recorded only once. This chain connects TRBV7-9 to TRBJ2-7; D possibly corresponds to TRBD2 (6 bases). This CDR3 spans 13 amino acids. The ends were cut back, 5 bases at V and 7 bases at J, with 15 bases in the middle. Germline CDR1 reads SEHNR; CDR2 reads FQNEAQ (reference sequence). CDR3: CASSPIPGGEQYF. The CDR3 DNA reads as TGTGCCAGCAGCCCCATCCCCGGGGGAGAGCAGTACTTC.

CDR3 bases: TGCGCCAGCAGCCAGGGACTAGCGGGAGTATTCCAAGAGACCCAGTACTTC. As protein: CASSQGLAGVFQETQYF. This sequence joins TRBV4-1 and TRBJ2-5, with 14 bases matching TRBD2. The CDR3 covers 17 residues. Germline lookup yields CDR1 MGHRA and CDR2 YSYEKL. The V gene end was trimmed by 3 bases and the J gene end by 1 base; junction bases not matched to a gene: 4.

The DNA for the CDR3 is TGTGCCAGCAGCAATAGACAGGGTGCCGGAAACACCATATATTTT. Its protein product is CASSNRQGAGNTIYF. The V gene is TRBV6-5, the J gene TRBJ1-3; 7 bases match TRBD1. CDR1 and CDR2 (germline): MNHEY, SVGAGI. This CDR3 region has 15 residues. Trimming removed 6 bases from V and 4 bases from J; junction bases left unmatched: 9.

This chain links TRBV5-8 with TRBJ2-5; D gene unclear. Germline loops: CDR1 SGHTS, CDR2 YDEGEE. The V and J ends lost 1 base and 4 bases respectively, with 11 bases between them. The CDR3 has 14 amino acids. CDR3 in amino acids: CASSLRLNGETQYF. The CDR3 coding sequence is TGTGCCAGCAGCTTGAGGTTGAATGGAGAGACCCAGTACTTC.

The rearrangement links TRBV6-5 to TRBJ1-4, with 10 bases identical to TRBD1. The junction had 7 bases not matched to a gene; V was cut back by 5 bases and J by 7 bases. The germline V gene encodes CDR1 MNHEY and CDR2 SVGAGI. The CDR3 has 15 residues. The DNA of the CDR3 is TGTGCCAGCAGTCTGACAGGGGGCGGGGGTGAAAAACTGTTTTTT. Residues: CASSLTGGGGEKLFF.

This clone was found once. The chain is built from TRBV9 and TRBJ2-1; no definite D call. The length of the CDR3 is 12 residues. Trimming stripped 0 bases from V and 7 bases from J, with 5 bases between. CDR1 is SGDLS, CDR2 YYNGEE, per germline. The CDR3, as DNA: TGTGCCAGCAGCGTAGATATGAATGAGCAGTTCTTC. Its protein product is CASSVDMNEQFF.

The chain couples TRBV2 to TRBJ2-7, with 11 bases matching TRBD2. The length of the CDR3 is 15 residues. Per germline, CDR1 SNHLY and CDR2 FYNNEI. V shed 6 bases, J shed 4 bases, and the junction held 8 bases outside the gene matches. The CDR3 DNA follows: TGTGCCAGCAGCCCCCCTACTAGCGGGAGATACGAGCAGTACTTC. Its protein is CASSPPTSGRYEQYF.

The chain uses TRBV5-1 and TRBJ1-6; D is uncertain. CDR3 length: 15 residues. Between the trimmed V and J ends, which lost 6 bases and 0 bases, there was a span of 10 bases. Germline V lookup: CDR1 SGHRS, CDR2 YFSETQ. Here the CDR3 reads CASKEAASYNSPLHF. Written as DNA, the CDR3 is TGCGCCAGCAAGGAGGCAGCCTCCTATAATTCACCCCTCCACTTT.

The V and J genes are TRBV3-1 (or the pseudogene TRBV3-2) and TRBJ1-6; TRBD1 agrees at 7 bases. V shed 4 bases and J 7 bases; nucleotides not matched to a gene: 7. This CDR3 has 15 residues. Germline CDR1 LGHDT, CDR2 YNNKEL (reference sequence). CDR3 sequence reads: CASSLQGNGNSPLHF. In DNA, the CDR3 is TGTGCCAGCAGCCTACAGGGGAATGGAAATTCACCCCTCCACTTT.

This chain uses TRBV5-1 with TRBJ1-3, with D unclear. The V gene's germline CDR1 is SGHRS and CDR2 YFSETQ. CDR3 length: 14 residues. Between the trimmed V and J ends, which lost 0 bases and 0 bases, there was a span of 4 bases. CDR3 sequence (DNA): TGCGCCAGCAGCTTGGGGAGCTCTGGAAACACCATATATTTT. Its protein is CASSLGSSGNTIYF.

The chain links TRBV5-1 to TRBJ2-1; no clear D gene. The CDR3 has 16 amino acids. With 1 base removed from V and 0 bases from J, the gap between germline ends came to 11 bases. Per the germline V gene, CDR1 is SGHRS and CDR2 is YFSETQ. This chain's CDR3 is CASSLNLLSSYNEQFF. DNA of the CDR3: TGCGCCAGCAGCTTGAACTTACTGAGCTCCTACAATGAGCAGTTCTTC. Based on the CDR3 plus reference TRBV5-1 and TRBJ2-1, the full variable domain is KAGVTQTPRYLIKTRGQQVTLSCSPISGHRSVSWYQQTPGQGLQFLFEYFSETQRNKGNFPGRFSGRQFSNSRSEMNVSTLELGDSALYLCASSLNLLSSYNEQFFGPGTRLTVL.

The gene calls are TRBV7-9 and TRBJ1-1; D ambiguous. CDR1 and CDR2 from the germline V gene are SEHNR and FQNEAQ (reference sequence). V lost 1 base and J 5 bases, leaving 14 bases between the germline ends. This CDR3 has 15 residues. CDR3 amino acids: CASSLVVQMDTEAFF. For the CDR3, the DNA is TGTGCCAGCAGCTTAGTCGTACAGATGGATACTGAAGCTTTCTTT.

This clone was detected only a few times. The rearrangement joins TRBV6-6 to TRBJ2-1; the D is unclear. V shed 8 bases and J shed 7 bases, with 9 bases lying between them. Germline CDR1 and CDR2: MNHNY and SVGAGI (reference sequence). This CDR3 has 11 amino acids. The CDR3 nucleotides are TGTGCCAGCGGACGCGTGAATGAGCAGTTCTTC. Its protein product is CASGRVNEQFF.

V usage is TRBV5-1 and J usage is TRBJ1-2, with D possibly TRBD1 on 6 matching bases. The CDR3 is 15 residues long. Germline V gene sequence: CDR1 SGHRS, CDR2 YFSETQ. V was cut by 0 bases and J by 2 bases, with 11 bases left in between. The CDR3 DNA reads TGCGCCAGCAGCTTGGAGGCAGGGGCCAACTATGGCTACACCTTC. Translating it yields CASSLEAGANYGYTF. The full variable domain, with the rest looked up from reference TRBV5-1 and TRBJ1-2, is KAGVTQTPRYLIKTRGQQVTLSCSPISGHRSVSWYQQTPGQGLQFLFEYFSETQRNKGNFPGRFSGRQFSNSRSEMNVSTLELGDSALYLCASSLEAGANYGYTFGSGTRLTVV.

The V and J genes are TRBV27 and TRBJ2-5, with a possible D match to TRBD2 (5 bases). Trimming shortened V by 0 bases and J by 1 base, and 9 bases separated the two germline ends. The germline V gene has CDR1 MNHEY and CDR2 SMNVEV (reference sequence). The CDR3 runs 15 residues. This CDR3 is CASSLSRAIQETQYF. CDR3 nucleotide sequence: TGTGCCAGCAGTTTATCGCGGGCGATCCAAGAGACCCAGTACTTC.

This chain joins TRBV7-3 and TRBJ2-1, with D tentatively TRBD1 or TRBD2 (7 bases each). This CDR3 region has 14 residues. Germline loops: CDR1 SGHTA, CDR2 FQGTGA. V was pared by 7 bases and J by 3 bases, with 13 bases between. CDR3 in amino acids: CASKQGGLYNEQFF. The CDR3 nucleotides are TGTGCCAGCAAGCAGGGGGGGCTCTACAATGAGCAGTTCTTC.

The CDR3 protein is CASSPTGVWIYEQYF. CDR3 nucleotide sequence: TGTGCCAGCAGCCCGACAGGGGTCTGGATCTACGAGCAGTACTTC. The chain combines TRBV9 with TRBJ2-7; 8 bases align to TRBD1. The junction had 9 bases not matched to a gene; V was cut back by 4 bases and J by 3 bases. This CDR3 is built from 15 residues. The germline V gene has CDR1 SGDLS and CDR2 YYNGEE.

This chain links TRBV30 with TRBJ1-5; D might be TRBD1 (5 bases). The CDR3 length is 14 residues. Deletions cut 3 bases from V and 7 bases from J, with 16 bases between. Germline V gene sequence: CDR1 GTSNPN, CDR2 SVGIG (reference sequence). In DNA, the CDR3 is TGTGCCTGGAGGGTCCAGGGTGCGGGGCAGCCCCAGCATTTT. Amino acid sequence: CAWRVQGAGQPQHF. Based on the CDR3 plus reference TRBV30 and TRBJ1-5, the full variable domain is SQTIHQWPATLVQPVGSPLSLECTVEGTSNPNLYWYRQAAGRGLQLLFYSVGIGQISSEVPQNLSASRPQDRQFILSSKKLLLSDSGFYLCAWRVQGAGQPQHFGDGTRLSIL.

The chain is built from TRBV6-6 and TRBJ2-7, with 9 bases that match TRBD1. Trimming took 7 bases from V and 5 from J; bases not matched to a gene: 12. This CDR3 region has 15 residues. Per the germline V gene, CDR1 is MNHNY and CDR2 is SVGAGI (reference sequence). The CDR3 region is CASNLQGAPTNEQYF. DNA of the CDR3: TGTGCCAGCAATCTACAGGGGGCGCCGACAAACGAGCAGTACTTC.

This sequence joins TRBV10-3 and TRBJ1-4; perhaps TRBD1 as D (5 bases). Looked up from germline, CDR1 is ENHRY and CDR2 is SYGVKD. With 2 bases removed from V and 7 bases from J, the gap between germline ends came to 14 bases. This CDR3 comprises 15 residues. The CDR3 loop is CAISEGIGGTEKLFF. CDR3 nucleotide sequence: TGTGCCATCAGTGAGGGTATTGGGGGGACTGAAAAACTGTTTTTT.

The chain recombines TRBV6-1 with TRBJ2-3; D is unresolved. CDR3 length: 13 residues. The V gene lost 1 base and the J gene lost 3 bases, with 5 bases spanning the gap. CDR1 and CDR2 from the germline V gene are MNHNS and SASEGT. CDR3 sequence reads: CASSEGETDTQYF. The CDR3 nucleotides are TGTGCCAGCAGTGAAGGTGAAACAGATACGCAGTATTTT.

The chain joins TRBV10-3 to TRBJ2-7; D unclear. Germline V gene lookup returns CDR1 ENHRY and CDR2 SYGVKD. The CDR3 covers 14 residues. Trimming removed 4 bases from V and 0 bases from J, with 10 bases in between. CDR3 in DNA: TGTGCCATCAGTGGCCGGGCGAGCTCCTACGAGCAGTACTTC. This codes for CAISGRASSYEQYF.

This chain joins TRBV14 and TRBJ1-2, with D perhaps TRBD1 (6 bases). The CDR3 has 13 amino acids. Germline CDR1 and CDR2: SGHDN and FVKESK. V shed 2 bases and J shed 13 bases, with 17 bases lying between them. As DNA, the CDR3 is TGTGCCAGCAGCCAACGTCCAGACAGGTCGGCCACCTTC. The encoded protein is CASSQRPDRSATF.

This chain links TRBV5-4 with TRBJ2-5; possible D gene TRBD2, 5 bases. The CDR3 has 13 amino acids. CDR1 and CDR2 (germline): SGHNT, YYREEE (reference sequence). Trimming shortened V by 0 bases and J by 3 bases, and 6 bases separated the two germline ends. The CDR3 bases are TGTGCCAGCAGCTTGGGGGGAGAAGAGACCCAGTACTTC. It translates to CASSLGGEETQYF.